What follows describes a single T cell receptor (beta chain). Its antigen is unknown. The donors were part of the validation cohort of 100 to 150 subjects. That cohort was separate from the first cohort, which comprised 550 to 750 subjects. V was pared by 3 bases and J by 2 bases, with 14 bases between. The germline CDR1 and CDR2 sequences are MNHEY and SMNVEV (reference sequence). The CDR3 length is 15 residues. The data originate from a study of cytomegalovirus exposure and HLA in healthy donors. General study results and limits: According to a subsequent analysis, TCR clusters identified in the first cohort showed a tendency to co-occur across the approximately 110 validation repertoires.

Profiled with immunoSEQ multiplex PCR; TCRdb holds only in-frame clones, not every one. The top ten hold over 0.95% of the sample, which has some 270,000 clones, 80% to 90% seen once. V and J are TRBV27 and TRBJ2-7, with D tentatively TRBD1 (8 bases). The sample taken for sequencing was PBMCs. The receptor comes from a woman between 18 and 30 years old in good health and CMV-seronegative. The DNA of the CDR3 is TGTGCCAGCAGTTTCACAGGGGGGGAAGCCTACGAGCAGTACTTC. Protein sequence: CASSFTGGEAYEQYF.